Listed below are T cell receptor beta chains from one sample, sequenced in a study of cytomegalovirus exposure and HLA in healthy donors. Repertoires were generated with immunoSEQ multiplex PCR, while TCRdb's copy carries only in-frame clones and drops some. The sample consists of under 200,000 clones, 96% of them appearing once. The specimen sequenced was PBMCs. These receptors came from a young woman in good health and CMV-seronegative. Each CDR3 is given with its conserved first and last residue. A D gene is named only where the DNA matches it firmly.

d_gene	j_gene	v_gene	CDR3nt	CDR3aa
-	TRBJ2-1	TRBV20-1	TGCAGTGCTAGACCTGGGCATGAGCAGTTCTTC	CSARPGHEQFF
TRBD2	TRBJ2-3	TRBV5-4	TGTGCCAGCAGCTTGGGCCTAGCGGGGGCAGATACGCAGTATTTT	CASSLGLAGADTQYF
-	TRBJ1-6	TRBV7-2	TGTGCCAGCCGTGCGGTTTCCGGACAGCCAAATTCACCCCTCCACTTT	CASRAVSGQPNSPLHF
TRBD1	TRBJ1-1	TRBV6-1	TGTGCCAGCGGATCGACAGGGGTAAACACTGAAGCTTTCTTT	CASGSTGVNTEAFF
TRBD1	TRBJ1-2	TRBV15	TGTGCCACCAGCAGAGCGGGGGACAGGGCTCGCTATGGCTACACCTTC	CATSRAGDRARYGYTF
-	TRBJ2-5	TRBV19	TGTGCCAGTGGAACACAGGGCGAGACCCAGTACTTC	CASGTQGETQYF
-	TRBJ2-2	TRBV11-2	TGTGCCAGCAGGCCGCATGTAGTGAACACCGGGGAGCTGTTTTTT	CASRPHVVNTGELFF
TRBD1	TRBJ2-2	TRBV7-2	TGTGCCAGCAGCTACCTAACGACAGGGGGGACCGGGGAGCTGTTTTTT	CASSYLTTGGTGELFF
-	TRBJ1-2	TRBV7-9	TGTGCCAGCAGCTTGACAGTGGGTAACTATGGCTACACCTTC	CASSLTVGNYGYTF
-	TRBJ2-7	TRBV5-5	TGTGCCAGCAGCTTTTCGATCGCAGACCTTAGGGAGGAGCAGTACTTC	CASSFSIADLREEQYF
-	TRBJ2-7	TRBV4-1	TGCGCCAGCAGCGAAGTCTGGCTCCGGACTCGTGGCGAGCAGTACTTC	CASSEVWLRTRGEQYF
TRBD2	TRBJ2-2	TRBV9	TGTGCCAGCACGGGCGTAGCGGGGGGGCTCCCCGGGGAGCTGTTTTTT	CASTGVAGGLPGELFF
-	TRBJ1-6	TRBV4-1	TGCGCCAGCAGTCAAAACAGGGCCGATTCACCCCTCCACTTT	CASSQNRADSPLHF
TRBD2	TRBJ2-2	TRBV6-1	TGTGCCAGCAGTGAATTCGGGACTACCACCGGGGAGCTGTTTTTT	CASSEFGTTTGELFF
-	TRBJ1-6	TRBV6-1	TGTGCCAGCCGAAGCCATAATTCACCCCTCCACTTT	CASRSHNSPLHF
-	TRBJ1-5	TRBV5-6	TGTGCCAGCAGCAATGGAGGGTTCGGGAATCAGCCCCAGCATTTT	CASSNGGFGNQPQHF
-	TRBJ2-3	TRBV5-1	TGCGCCAGCAGCTTGGGATTTGAGGATACGCAGTATTTT	CASSLGFEDTQYF
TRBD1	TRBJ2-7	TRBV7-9	TGTGCCAGCAGCGCGGCCAGGGGGCTTACCTACGAGCAGTACTTC	CASSAARGLTYEQYF
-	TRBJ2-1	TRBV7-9	TGTGCCATAGCCTCTAGCCTCAATGAGCAGTTCTTC	CAIASSLNEQFF
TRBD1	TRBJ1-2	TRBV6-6	TGTGCCAGCAACCCGACAGGGGGAAGGGGCTACACCTTC	CASNPTGGRGYTF
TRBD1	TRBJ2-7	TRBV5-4	TGTGCCAGCAGCCCGACGACAGGGAACGAGCAGTACTTC	CASSPTTGNEQYF